This TCR beta chain was observed in a study of T cells in Graves' hyperthyroidism and ophthalmopathy. About the study: The initial diagnosis was the point when peripheral blood was collected, ahead of any treatment. Study outcomes and limitations: Most thyroid clonotypes with frequency above 0.001 were detected in blood.

CDR3 length: 14 residues. V was clipped by 3 bases and J by 1 base, with 10 bases between them. Germline CDR1 and CDR2: SGHRS and YFSETQ. This clonotype was seen more than once but under ten times. Its cognate antigen is unknown. Amplification targeted TCR beta CDR3 regions from RNA transcripts. RT-PCR in the first round (using the HTBI primer set) targeted the TCR CDR3. TCRdb re-analysed the multiplex PCR reads in MiXCR, keeping a single row per CDR3 protein. The table lists 640,000 or so distinct CDR3 sequences, about 14% of them singletons. Disease lasting under 3 months, a NOSPECS grade of at least 4, and a Clinical Activity Score of at least 3 were features of the ophthalmopathy patients.

This chain uses TRBV5-1 with TRBJ1-1, with D unresolved. The receptor's source is a woman aged 40 to 50 with Graves' ophthalmopathy. Sequenced material: blood. CDR3 bases: TGCGCCAGCAGCTCTTATATGAGGAACACTGAAGCTTTCTTT. Residues: CASSSYMRNTEAFF.